This entry is about one T cell receptor (beta chain). Its antigen is not identified. CDR1 and CDR2 from the germline V gene are MNHEY and SVGEGT. This CDR3 is built from 13 residues. Naivety in CD8+ T cells corresponded to a CD45RO-CCR7+CD27+CD95- phenotype. This specimen belongs to a study of CXCR3-negative and CXCR3-positive naive CD8 T cells. Study outcomes and limitations: In cryopreserved cells, CXCR3 expression partially decreased, and fresh PBMCs were used in most assays.

It was by 5' RACE with UMI labels that the TRB cDNA libraries were prepared. After re-calling the 5' RACE reads, TCRdb lists one entry per CDR3 protein, DNA absent. The table counts 84,000 or so distinct CDR3 sequences; 1.6% lies in the top ten. This TCR was recovered from a human donor in good health. Some clones in this sample may be carry-over from other donors' samples. V gene TRBV6-2 or TRBV6-3 combines with J gene TRBJ1-6; TCRdb gives TRBD1 as the D gene, but with no DNA this cannot be confirmed. Input material: naive CXCR3- CD8+ T cells from blood. Subset defined: CD45RO-CCR7+CD27+CD95- naive CD8+ T cells lacking CXCR3 (TNR3-). This chain's CDR3 is CASSYDGGSPLHF.